The T cell receptor beta chain under discussion was sequenced for a study of blood T cell repertoires in COVID-19. This CDR3 has 17 residues. V was clipped by 0 bases and J by 9 bases, with 18 bases between them. CDR1 MNHNS and CDR2 SASEGT come from the germline V gene. This table comes from immunoSEQ multiplex PCR, and its TCRdb copy is limited to in-frame clones, with some not included. Of about 270,000 clones listed, more than 80% are singletons. This clone was observed once. Participants were placed into cohorts based on the clinical history they reported. This clonotype was obtained from a woman aged 25 to 39 with acute COVID-19. The genes are TRBV6-1 and TRBJ1-6; D unclear. Input material: PBMCs or T cells enriched from blood (not recorded which). CDR3 residues: CASSEAPFIGGGSPLHF. The DNA of the CDR3 is TGTGCCAGCAGTGAAGCCCCCTTTATAGGCGGAGGTTCACCCCTCCACTTT.